This TCR beta chain was obtained from a study of cytomegalovirus exposure and HLA in healthy donors. About the study: The approximately 670 first-cohort repertoires and the 120 or so validation repertoires shared the same platform, a later analysis reported.

The repertoire was sequenced with immunoSEQ multiplex PCR; TCRdb's copy has only in-frame clones and lacks some. The sample lists approximately 140,000 clones; about 88% were seen once. The donors were part of the validation cohort, which consisted of over a hundred subjects and was separate from the first cohort of several hundred subjects. CDR3 length: 13 residues. The germline CDR1 and CDR2 sequences are LNHDA and SQIVND (reference sequence). Trimming cost V 9 bases and J 13 bases, with 21 bases left between them. Specimen: PBMCs. V and J are TRBV19 and TRBJ1-4, with a possible D match to TRBD1 (5 bases). The clonotype comes from a man between 18 and 35 years old in good health and CMV-seropositive. The CDR3 protein is CASRGRGTVRLFF. In DNA, the CDR3 is TGTGCCAGCCGGGGGAGGGGCACGGTGAGACTGTTTTTT.